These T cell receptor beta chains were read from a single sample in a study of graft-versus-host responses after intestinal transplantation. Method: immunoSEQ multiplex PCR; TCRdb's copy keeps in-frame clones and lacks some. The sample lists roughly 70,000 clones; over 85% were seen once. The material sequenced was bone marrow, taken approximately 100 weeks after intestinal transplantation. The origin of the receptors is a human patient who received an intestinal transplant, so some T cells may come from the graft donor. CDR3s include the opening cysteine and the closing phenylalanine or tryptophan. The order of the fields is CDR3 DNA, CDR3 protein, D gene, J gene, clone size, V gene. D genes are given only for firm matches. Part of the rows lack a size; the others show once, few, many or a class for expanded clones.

CDR3 DNA: TGTGCCAGCAGAGTTACTGGCGGACAGCAAGAGACCCAGTACTTC
CDR3 protein: CASRVTGGQQETQYF
D gene: -
J gene: TRBJ2-5
clone size: -
V gene: TRBV6-5

CDR3 DNA: TGTGCCAGCAGTTTAGTTGGCGGGAGGGTCAACGAGCAGTACTTC
CDR3 protein: CASSLVGGRVNEQYF
D gene: TRBD2
J gene: TRBJ2-7
clone size: -
V gene: TRBV27

CDR3 DNA: TGTGCCAGCAGTTTATCTCCGGGGCCAATCTTTTACGAGCAGTACTTC
CDR3 protein: CASSLSPGPIFYEQYF
D gene: -
J gene: TRBJ2-7
clone size: -
V gene: TRBV27

CDR3 DNA: TGTGCCAGCAGTTATACTAGCGGGGGATCCTACGAGCAGTACTTC
CDR3 protein: CASSYTSGGSYEQYF
D gene: TRBD2
J gene: TRBJ2-7
clone size: -
V gene: TRBV11-2

CDR3 DNA: TGTGCCAGCAGTTACCTGGACTCACCCCTCCACTTT
CDR3 protein: CASSYLDSPLHF
D gene: -
J gene: TRBJ1-6
clone size: -
V gene: TRBV6-5

CDR3 DNA: TGTGCCAGCAGTTACTCGACTAGCGGCTCCTACGAGCAGTACTTC
CDR3 protein: CASSYSTSGSYEQYF
D gene: TRBD2
J gene: TRBJ2-7
clone size: -
V gene: TRBV6-5

CDR3 DNA: TGCGCCAGCAGCTTGGCAGATCCCTACGAGCAGTACTTC
CDR3 protein: CASSLADPYEQYF
D gene: -
J gene: TRBJ2-7
clone size: few
V gene: TRBV5-1

CDR3 DNA: TGTGCCAGCAGTTACAGCCTCCGATCGGCTGAAGCTTTCTTT
CDR3 protein: CASSYSLRSAEAFF
D gene: -
J gene: TRBJ1-1
clone size: few
V gene: TRBV6-5

CDR3 DNA: TGTGCCAGCAGTTTAGATGGGAATCAGCCCCAGCATTTT
CDR3 protein: CASSLDGNQPQHF
D gene: -
J gene: TRBJ1-5
clone size: -
V gene: TRBV27

CDR3 DNA: TGCGCCAGCAGCTCAGGGGGGTACAATCAGCCCCAGCATTTT
CDR3 protein: CASSSGGYNQPQHF
D gene: TRBD1
J gene: TRBJ1-5
clone size: -
V gene: TRBV5-1

CDR3 DNA: TGTGCCAGCAGCGACGACGGGACCTCCTACGAGCAGTACTTC
CDR3 protein: CASSDDGTSYEQYF
D gene: -
J gene: TRBJ2-7
clone size: -
V gene: TRBV5-6

CDR3 DNA: TGTGCCAGCAGGAATAACCCCCTAAATACGCAGTATTTT
CDR3 protein: CASRNNPLNTQYF
D gene: -
J gene: TRBJ2-3
clone size: -
V gene: TRBV5-4

CDR3 DNA: TGTGCCAGCAGTTTAAGTGACAGCTCCTACGAGCAGTACTTC
CDR3 protein: CASSLSDSSYEQYF
D gene: -
J gene: TRBJ2-7
clone size: -
V gene: TRBV27

CDR3 DNA: TGTGCCAGCAGCCTCCTAAGTGGCGGATGGTCGGGGGAGCAGTACTTC
CDR3 protein: CASSLLSGGWSGEQYF
D gene: -
J gene: TRBJ2-7
clone size: -
V gene: TRBV21-1

CDR3 DNA: TGTGCCAGCAGGGGCCCGGGGGCCTATAATTCACCCCTCCACTTT
CDR3 protein: CASRGPGAYNSPLHF
D gene: -
J gene: TRBJ1-6
clone size: -
V gene: TRBV6-5

CDR3 DNA: TGTGCCAGCAGCCCAGTGCTTGGGCTAGCGGGGGGCAAATCCCAAGAGACCCAGTACTTC
CDR3 protein: CASSPVLGLAGGKSQETQYF
D gene: TRBD2
J gene: TRBJ2-5
clone size: -
V gene: TRBV4-2

CDR3 DNA: TGTGCCAGTAGTAGGGACAGGGGGACCTACAATGAGCAGTTCTTC
CDR3 protein: CASSRDRGTYNEQFF
D gene: TRBD1
J gene: TRBJ2-1
clone size: -
V gene: TRBV19

CDR3 DNA: TGTGCCAGCAGCTTAGACAGTTATACGCAGTATTTT
CDR3 protein: CASSLDSYTQYF
D gene: -
J gene: TRBJ2-3
clone size: -
V gene: TRBV11-2

CDR3 DNA: TGTGCCTGGAGTCGTGGAGGAGCGGATACGCAGTATTTT
CDR3 protein: CAWSRGGADTQYF
D gene: -
J gene: TRBJ2-3
clone size: few
V gene: TRBV30

CDR3 DNA: TGCGCCAGCAGCTCGACAATAACAGGGGATGAAAAACTGTTTTTT
CDR3 protein: CASSSTITGDEKLFF
D gene: TRBD1
J gene: TRBJ1-4
clone size: -
V gene: TRBV4-1

CDR3 DNA: TGCAGTGCTACGACTGAATACGAGCAGTACTTC
CDR3 protein: CSATTEYEQYF
D gene: -
J gene: TRBJ2-7
clone size: few
V gene: TRBV20-1

CDR3 DNA: TGTGCCAGCAGCTTATTAGAGGGGATTGTTGTAGCTTTCTTT
CDR3 protein: CASSLLEGIVVAFF
D gene: -
J gene: TRBJ1-1
clone size: once
V gene: TRBV7-9

CDR3 DNA: TGTGCCAGCAGCCAGAACAGGGGGCTGCTAGATCTTAACTATGGCTACACCTTC
CDR3 protein: CASSQNRGLLDLNYGYTF
D gene: TRBD1
J gene: TRBJ1-2
clone size: -
V gene: TRBV14

CDR3 DNA: TGTGCCAGCAGCTTAACGTCCGGGACAGCGCACCAGTACTTC
CDR3 protein: CASSLTSGTAHQYF
D gene: TRBD1
J gene: TRBJ2-7
clone size: -
V gene: TRBV7-3

CDR3 DNA: TGTGCCAGCAGTGACGAACTCCACGGGGAGCAGTACTTC
CDR3 protein: CASSDELHGEQYF
D gene: -
J gene: TRBJ2-7
clone size: -
V gene: TRBV6-4

CDR3 DNA: TGTGCCAGCAGCCCTGATGGGCATGAGCAGTTCTTC
CDR3 protein: CASSPDGHEQFF
D gene: -
J gene: TRBJ2-1
clone size: -
V gene: TRBV7-6

CDR3 DNA: TGCGCCAGCAGCTTTGGCAGGGGGAACTACGAGCAGTACTTC
CDR3 protein: CASSFGRGNYEQYF
D gene: TRBD1
J gene: TRBJ2-7
clone size: -
V gene: TRBV5-1

CDR3 DNA: TGTGCCAGCTCCCGGGAGGACTACAATGAGCAGTTCTTC
CDR3 protein: CASSREDYNEQFF
D gene: TRBD2
J gene: TRBJ2-1
clone size: -
V gene: TRBV5-4

CDR3 DNA: TGTGCCAGCTCCTTGCGGAGTTGGGCCTACGAGCAGTACTTC
CDR3 protein: CASSLRSWAYEQYF
D gene: -
J gene: TRBJ2-7
clone size: -
V gene: TRBV27

CDR3 DNA: TGTGCTAGTGGTTTGCGGGGTAACTACGAGCAGTACTTC
CDR3 protein: CASGLRGNYEQYF
D gene: -
J gene: TRBJ2-7
clone size: once
V gene: TRBV12-5

CDR3 DNA: TGTGCCAGCAGCTTAATGGTAGGGGGACGTAACACTGAAGCTTTCTTT
CDR3 protein: CASSLMVGGRNTEAFF
D gene: -
J gene: TRBJ1-1
clone size: -
V gene: TRBV7-3

CDR3 DNA: TGCGCCAGCAGCTTCGTGGGAGGGGACACCGGGGAGCTGTTTTTT
CDR3 protein: CASSFVGGDTGELFF
D gene: TRBD2
J gene: TRBJ2-2
clone size: -
V gene: TRBV5-1

CDR3 DNA: TGTGCCAGCTCCCCTGGGAGCGCAGATACGCAGTATTTT
CDR3 protein: CASSPGSADTQYF
D gene: -
J gene: TRBJ2-3
clone size: -
V gene: TRBV18

CDR3 DNA: TGTGCCAGCAGCGCCGGACAGGGGAACTATGGCTACACCTTC
CDR3 protein: CASSAGQGNYGYTF
D gene: TRBD1
J gene: TRBJ1-2
clone size: -
V gene: TRBV9

CDR3 DNA: TGTGCCAGCAGCCAAGATCACAGGGCCTTCTATGGCTACACCTTC
CDR3 protein: CASSQDHRAFYGYTF
D gene: -
J gene: TRBJ1-2
clone size: -
V gene: TRBV14

CDR3 DNA: TGTGCCAGCAGTTCGCAGGGGGCGGACGCTGAAGCTTTCTTT
CDR3 protein: CASSSQGADAEAFF
D gene: TRBD1
J gene: TRBJ1-1
clone size: -
V gene: TRBV6-5

CDR3 DNA: TGTGCCAGCAGAAGAAGCGGGGGCCCCCGGGGCACAGATACGCAGTATTTT
CDR3 protein: CASRRSGGPRGTDTQYF
D gene: TRBD2
J gene: TRBJ2-3
clone size: -
V gene: TRBV11-2

CDR3 DNA: TGCAGTGGGAAGGACAGGGACGAGCAGTACTTC
CDR3 protein: CSGKDRDEQYF
D gene: TRBD1
J gene: TRBJ2-7
clone size: -
V gene: TRBV20-1

CDR3 DNA: TGTGCCAGCAGTTTAGTCGGGGGGAACACTGAAGCTTTCTTT
CDR3 protein: CASSLVGGNTEAFF
D gene: -
J gene: TRBJ1-1
clone size: once
V gene: TRBV27

CDR3 DNA: TGTGCCAGCAGCTTAAGGTCCCCGACCGCGGCCAACAATGAGCAGTTCTTC
CDR3 protein: CASSLRSPTAANNEQFF
D gene: -
J gene: TRBJ2-1
clone size: -
V gene: TRBV7-6

CDR3 DNA: TGTGCCAGCAGCTTCACGGGAGGATACAATGAGCAGTTCTTC
CDR3 protein: CASSFTGGYNEQFF
D gene: TRBD2
J gene: TRBJ2-1
clone size: -
V gene: TRBV5-5

CDR3 DNA: TGTGCCAGCAGTTGGGGACGGAATCAGCCCCAGCATTTT
CDR3 protein: CASSWGRNQPQHF
D gene: -
J gene: TRBJ1-5
clone size: -
V gene: TRBV28

CDR3 DNA: TGTGCCAGCAGCGTAGAGGGCTCTATGGCAGATACGCAGTATTTT
CDR3 protein: CASSVEGSMADTQYF
D gene: -
J gene: TRBJ2-3
clone size: -
V gene: TRBV9

CDR3 DNA: TGTGCCAGCAGTTCCTCCCGGACCCCCGGAGGGAACATTCAGTACTTC
CDR3 protein: CASSSSRTPGGNIQYF
D gene: -
J gene: TRBJ2-4
clone size: -
V gene: TRBV6-6

CDR3 DNA: TGCGCCAGCAGGCTTTTTGACGGATTGAACACTGAAGCTTTCTTT
CDR3 protein: CASRLFDGLNTEAFF
D gene: -
J gene: TRBJ1-1
clone size: -
V gene: TRBV10-2

CDR3 DNA: TGTGCCAGCACAGGGAATAGCTATGAGCAGTTCTTC
CDR3 protein: CASTGNSYEQFF
D gene: -
J gene: TRBJ2-1
clone size: -
V gene: TRBV2

CDR3 DNA: TGTGCCAGCCAGGCCGTCGGGAAGGCCCTCTACGAGCAGTACTTC
CDR3 protein: CASQAVGKALYEQYF
D gene: -
J gene: TRBJ2-7
clone size: -
V gene: TRBV6-6

CDR3 DNA: TGCGCCAGCATTAGACGGACTGACACAGATACGCAGTATTTT
CDR3 protein: CASIRRTDTDTQYF
D gene: -
J gene: TRBJ2-3
clone size: -
V gene: TRBV10-2

CDR3 DNA: TGCGCCAGCAGCCAAAACACTGAAGCTTTCTTT
CDR3 protein: CASSQNTEAFF
D gene: -
J gene: TRBJ1-1
clone size: -
V gene: TRBV4-1

CDR3 DNA: TGTGCTAGTTCACCTACTAGCTGGGAGCAGTACTTC
CDR3 protein: CASSPTSWEQYF
D gene: -
J gene: TRBJ2-7
clone size: once
V gene: TRBV12-5

CDR3 DNA: TGCGCCAGCTCCGAATCGCGGGGCTCCTACGAGCAGTACTTC
CDR3 protein: CASSESRGSYEQYF
D gene: -
J gene: TRBJ2-7
clone size: -
V gene: TRBV5-1

CDR3 DNA: TGTGCCAGCAGTTTGACAGGGGGAGGGGCCAACGTCCTGACTTTC
CDR3 protein: CASSLTGGGANVLTF
D gene: TRBD1
J gene: TRBJ2-6
clone size: once
V gene: TRBV27

CDR3 DNA: TGTGCCAGCAGTTATGTGGTAGCGGAGAGCACAGATACGCAGTATTTT
CDR3 protein: CASSYVVAESTDTQYF
D gene: -
J gene: TRBJ2-3
clone size: -
V gene: TRBV6-6

CDR3 DNA: TGTGCCAGCAGTTTATATACCCCCCACCAGTCCTACGAGCAGTACTTC
CDR3 protein: CASSLYTPHQSYEQYF
D gene: -
J gene: TRBJ2-7
clone size: -
V gene: TRBV27

CDR3 DNA: TGTGCCAGCAGCTTGCTGACCGTCGGGCCTTACGAGCAGTACTTC
CDR3 protein: CASSLLTVGPYEQYF
D gene: -
J gene: TRBJ2-7
clone size: once
V gene: TRBV7-3

CDR3 DNA: TGTGCCACCTCGCAGTCCTATAATTCACCCCTCCACTTT
CDR3 protein: CATSQSYNSPLHF
D gene: -
J gene: TRBJ1-6
clone size: -
V gene: TRBV27

CDR3 DNA: TGTGCCAGCAGCTTGCTGCACAGGCCCACAGATACGCAGTATTTT
CDR3 protein: CASSLLHRPTDTQYF
D gene: -
J gene: TRBJ2-3
clone size: -
V gene: TRBV5-6

CDR3 DNA: TGTGCCAGCAGCTTGGACCCGGGACTAGCGGGAACGTACGAGCAGTACTTC
CDR3 protein: CASSLDPGLAGTYEQYF
D gene: TRBD2
J gene: TRBJ2-7
clone size: -
V gene: TRBV11-2

CDR3 DNA: TGTGCCAGCTCACCACAGGGGAGCTCCTACGAGCAGTACTTC
CDR3 protein: CASSPQGSSYEQYF
D gene: -
J gene: TRBJ2-7
clone size: -
V gene: TRBV18

CDR3 DNA: TGTGCCAGCAGGAGAGCCCGGGACAACACTGAAGCTTTCTTT
CDR3 protein: CASRRARDNTEAFF
D gene: -
J gene: TRBJ1-1
clone size: -
V gene: TRBV2